Sequencing of this TCR beta chain was carried out in a study of PD-1 blockade in classical Hodgkin lymphoma. In every patient, relapse followed autologous stem cell transplantation, while exposure to brentuximab vedotin differed. The investigators isolated CD8+ T cells from thawed PBMCs using magnetic negative selection. Patients had relapsed/refractory classical Hodgkin lymphoma with complete response, partial response or progressive disease as best response. In regard to this clone: Its antigen is as yet unknown.

The ends were cut back, 2 bases at V and 0 bases at J, with 16 bases in the middle. CDR3 length: 17 amino acids. CDR1 SGHVS and CDR2 FNYEAQ come from the germline V gene. Broader study findings: Researchers reported that CD4+ TCR diversity, though not CD8+, rose significantly by C4D1.

Sequencing used immunoSEQ multiplex PCR; TCRdb keeps in-frame clones, though not all of them. The sample records over 9,000 clones, almost 85% being singletons. This sequence joins TRBV7-6 and TRBJ1-1; D might be TRBD1 (5 bases). The source was CD8+ T cells from blood, collected at baseline. The receptor was derived from a human donor with classical Hodgkin lymphoma. The CDR3 region is CASSLLRGATMNTEAFF. In nucleotides, the CDR3 is TGTGCCAGCAGCTTACTCCGCGGGGCGACAATGAACACTGAAGCTTTCTTT. The full variable domain, completed using reference TRBV7-6 and TRBJ1-1, is GAGVSQSPRYKVTKRGQDVALRCDPISGHVSLYWYRQALGQGPEFLTYFNYEAQQDKSGLPNDRFSAERPEGSISTLTIQRTEQRDSAMYRCASSLLRGATMNTEAFFGQGTRLTVV.